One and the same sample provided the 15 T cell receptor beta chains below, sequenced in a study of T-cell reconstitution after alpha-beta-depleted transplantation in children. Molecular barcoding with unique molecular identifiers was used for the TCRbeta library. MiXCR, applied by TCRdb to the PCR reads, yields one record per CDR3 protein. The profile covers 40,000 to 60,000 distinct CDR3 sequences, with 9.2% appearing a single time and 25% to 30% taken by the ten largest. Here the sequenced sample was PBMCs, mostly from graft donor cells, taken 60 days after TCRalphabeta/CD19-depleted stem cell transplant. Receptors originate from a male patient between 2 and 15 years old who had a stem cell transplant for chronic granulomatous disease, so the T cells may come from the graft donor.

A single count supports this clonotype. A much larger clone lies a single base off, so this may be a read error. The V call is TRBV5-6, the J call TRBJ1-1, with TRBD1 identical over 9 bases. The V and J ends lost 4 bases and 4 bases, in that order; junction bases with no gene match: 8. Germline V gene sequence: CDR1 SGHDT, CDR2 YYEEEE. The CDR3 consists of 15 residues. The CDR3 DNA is TGTGCCAGCAGCGAGGGACAGGGCGTGGTCACTGAAGCTTTCTTT. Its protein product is CASSEGQGVVTEAFF.

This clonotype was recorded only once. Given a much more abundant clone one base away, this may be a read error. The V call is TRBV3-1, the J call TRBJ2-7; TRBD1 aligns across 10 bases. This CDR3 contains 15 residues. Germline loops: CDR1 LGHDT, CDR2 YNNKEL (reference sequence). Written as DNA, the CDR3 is TGTGCCTGCAGCCAAGGATCGACAGGGGGCAGGGAGCAGTACTTC. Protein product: CACSQGSTGGREQYF.

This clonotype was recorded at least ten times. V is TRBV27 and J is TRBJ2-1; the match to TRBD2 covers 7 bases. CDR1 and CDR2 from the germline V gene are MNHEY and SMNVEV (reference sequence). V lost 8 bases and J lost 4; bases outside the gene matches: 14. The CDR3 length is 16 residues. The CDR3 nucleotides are TGTGCCAGCGTGCGCTACCGGGACTATGGATACAATGAGCAGTTCTTC. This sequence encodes CASVRYRDYGYNEQFF.

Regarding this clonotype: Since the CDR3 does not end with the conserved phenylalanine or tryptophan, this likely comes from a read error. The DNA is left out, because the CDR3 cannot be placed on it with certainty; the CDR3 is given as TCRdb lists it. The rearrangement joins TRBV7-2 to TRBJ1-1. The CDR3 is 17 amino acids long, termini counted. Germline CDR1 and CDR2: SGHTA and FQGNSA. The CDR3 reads CASSLVVASPGTPDLVI.

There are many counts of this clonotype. CDR3 in amino acids: CASRSGTVSSYEQYF. The CDR3, as DNA: TGTGCCAGCAGGTCCGGGACAGTGAGCTCCTACGAGCAGTACTTC. This chain connects TRBV6-5 to TRBJ2-7; the match to TRBD1 covers 7 bases. CDR3 size: 15 residues. The V segment lost 6 bases and the J segment 0 bases; nucleotides outside the gene matches: 8. Germline V gene sequence: CDR1 MNHEY, CDR2 SVGAGI.

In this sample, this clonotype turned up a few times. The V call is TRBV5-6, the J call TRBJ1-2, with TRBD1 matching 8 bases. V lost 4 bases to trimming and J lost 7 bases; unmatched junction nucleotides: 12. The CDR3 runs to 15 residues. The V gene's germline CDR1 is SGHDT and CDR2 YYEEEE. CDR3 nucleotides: TGTGCCAGCAGCATAGACAGGGGAGGCTCAGGTGGCTACACCTTC. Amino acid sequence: CASSIDRGGSGGYTF.

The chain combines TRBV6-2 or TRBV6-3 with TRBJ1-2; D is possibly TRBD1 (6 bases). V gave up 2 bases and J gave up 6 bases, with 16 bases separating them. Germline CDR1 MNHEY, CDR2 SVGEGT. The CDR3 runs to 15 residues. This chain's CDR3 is CASSYLVQGDNGYTF. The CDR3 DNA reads TGTGCCAGCAGTTACCTAGTACAGGGAGATAATGGCTACACCTTC.

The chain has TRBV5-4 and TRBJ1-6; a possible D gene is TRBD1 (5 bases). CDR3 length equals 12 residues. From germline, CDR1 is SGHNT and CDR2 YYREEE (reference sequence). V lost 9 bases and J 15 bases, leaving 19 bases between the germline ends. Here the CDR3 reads CAMGSGTARLHF. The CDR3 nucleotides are TGTGCCATGGGCTCTGGGACGGCGCGCCTCCACTTT.

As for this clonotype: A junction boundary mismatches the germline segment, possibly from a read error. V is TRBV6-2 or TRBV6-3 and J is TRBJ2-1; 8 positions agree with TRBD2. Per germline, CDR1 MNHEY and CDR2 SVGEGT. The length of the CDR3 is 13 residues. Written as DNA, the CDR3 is TGTGCCAGCAGTCTTGGGTTCGGGACTAGGAGGGGCTTC. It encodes CASSLGFGTRRGF.

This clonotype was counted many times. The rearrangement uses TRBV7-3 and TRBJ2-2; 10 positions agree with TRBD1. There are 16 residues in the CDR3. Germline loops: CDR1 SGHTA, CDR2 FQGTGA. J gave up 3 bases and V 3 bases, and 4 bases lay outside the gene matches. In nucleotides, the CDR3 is TGTGCCAGCAGCTTCACCGGGACAGGGGACACCGGGGAGCTGTTTTTT. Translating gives CASSFTGTGDTGELFF.

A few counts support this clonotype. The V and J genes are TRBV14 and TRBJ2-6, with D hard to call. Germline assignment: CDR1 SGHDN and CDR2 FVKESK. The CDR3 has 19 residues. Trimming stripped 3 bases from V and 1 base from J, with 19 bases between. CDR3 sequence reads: CASSQMGSRSSSGANVLTF. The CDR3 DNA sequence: TGTGCCAGCAGCCAGATGGGCTCCCGGTCGAGTTCTGGGGCCAACGTCCTGACTTTC.

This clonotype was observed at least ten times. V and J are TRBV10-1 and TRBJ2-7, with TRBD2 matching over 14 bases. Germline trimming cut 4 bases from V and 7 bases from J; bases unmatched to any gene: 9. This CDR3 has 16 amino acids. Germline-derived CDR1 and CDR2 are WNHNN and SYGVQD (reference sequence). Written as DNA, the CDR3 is TGCGCCAGCAGTGCCGCGGGACTAGCGGGAGTGGGGGAGCAGTACTTC. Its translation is CASSAAGLAGVGEQYF.

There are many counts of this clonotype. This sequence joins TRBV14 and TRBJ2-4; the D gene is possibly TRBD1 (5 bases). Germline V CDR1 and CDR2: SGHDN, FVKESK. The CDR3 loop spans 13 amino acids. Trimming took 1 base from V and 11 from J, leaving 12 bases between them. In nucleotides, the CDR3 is TGTGCCAGCAGCCAAGGTCGGCTAGGGGTTCAGTACTTC. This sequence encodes CASSQGRLGVQYF.

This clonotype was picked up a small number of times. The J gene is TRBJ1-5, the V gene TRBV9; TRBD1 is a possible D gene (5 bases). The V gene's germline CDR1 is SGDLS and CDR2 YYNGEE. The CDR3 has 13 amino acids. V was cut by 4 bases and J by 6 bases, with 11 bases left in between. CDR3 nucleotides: TGTGCCAGCAGCCCGGGGGGGTCTCAGCCCCAGCATTTT. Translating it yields CASSPGGSQPQHF.

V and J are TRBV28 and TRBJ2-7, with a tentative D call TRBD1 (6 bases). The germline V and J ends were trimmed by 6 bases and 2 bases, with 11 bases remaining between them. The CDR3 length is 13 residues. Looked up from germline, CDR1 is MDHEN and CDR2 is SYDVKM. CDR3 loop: CASRPDSTYEQYF. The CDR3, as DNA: TGTGCCAGCAGGCCGGACAGCACCTACGAGCAGTACTTC.